A single T cell receptor (beta chain) is shown here with its context. Its antigen is undetermined. Genomic DNA from each subset was divided evenly over several immunoSEQ plates. Libraries were prepared by immunoSEQ multiplex PCR; TCRdb keeps only in-frame clonotypes and omits some of them. Here the sample spans over a million clones, 70% to 80% being singletons. These data come from a study of shared clonotypes between healthy human individuals. Across the study: Researchers assigned three CD4 naive, three CD4 memory, two CD8 naive and one CD8 memory plate to each donor.

Study observations and caveats: Rarefaction revealed incomplete sorted-subset sequencing despite large depth.

The CDR3 covers 12 residues. Germline-derived CDR1 and CDR2 are SGHDT and YYEEEE. The ends were cut back, 0 bases at V and 5 bases at J, with 5 bases in the middle. The receptor's source is a young man in good health. Some clones in this sample may be carry-over from other donors' samples. The chain employs TRBV5-6 and TRBJ1-2; D gene ambiguous. The sequenced sample consisted of memory CD4+ T cells from PBMCs. This sample's subset: CD45RA-negative fraction. The CDR3 here is CASSLEQYGYTF. CDR3 coding DNA: TGTGCCAGCAGCTTGGAACAATATGGCTACACCTTC.